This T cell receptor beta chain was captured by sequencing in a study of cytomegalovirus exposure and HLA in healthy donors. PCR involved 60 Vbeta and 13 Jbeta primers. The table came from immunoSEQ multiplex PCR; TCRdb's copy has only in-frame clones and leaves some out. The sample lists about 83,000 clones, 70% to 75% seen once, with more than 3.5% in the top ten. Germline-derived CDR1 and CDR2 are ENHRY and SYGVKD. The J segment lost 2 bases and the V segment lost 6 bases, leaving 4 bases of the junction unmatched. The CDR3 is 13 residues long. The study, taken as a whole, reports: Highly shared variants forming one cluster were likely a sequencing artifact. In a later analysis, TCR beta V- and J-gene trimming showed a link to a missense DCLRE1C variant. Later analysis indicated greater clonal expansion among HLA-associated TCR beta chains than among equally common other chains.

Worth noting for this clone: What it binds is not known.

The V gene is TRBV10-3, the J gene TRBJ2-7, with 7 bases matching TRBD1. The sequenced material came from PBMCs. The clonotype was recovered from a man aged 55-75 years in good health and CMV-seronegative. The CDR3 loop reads CAIRTGSTYEQYF. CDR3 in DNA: TGTGCCATCAGGACAGGGTCCACCTACGAGCAGTACTTC.